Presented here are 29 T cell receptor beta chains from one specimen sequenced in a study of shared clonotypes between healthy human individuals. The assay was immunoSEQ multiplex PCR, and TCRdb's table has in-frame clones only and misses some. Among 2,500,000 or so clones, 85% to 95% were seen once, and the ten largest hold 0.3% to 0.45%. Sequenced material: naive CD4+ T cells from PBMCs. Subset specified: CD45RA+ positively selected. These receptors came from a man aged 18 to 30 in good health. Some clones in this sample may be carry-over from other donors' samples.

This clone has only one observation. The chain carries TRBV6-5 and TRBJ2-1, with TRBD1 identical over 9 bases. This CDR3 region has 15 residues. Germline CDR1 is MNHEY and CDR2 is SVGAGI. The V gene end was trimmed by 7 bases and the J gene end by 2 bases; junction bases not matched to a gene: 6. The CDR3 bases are TGTGCCAGCAAAATAACAGGGGGCCCCTACAATGAGCAGTTCTTC. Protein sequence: CASKITGGPYNEQFF.

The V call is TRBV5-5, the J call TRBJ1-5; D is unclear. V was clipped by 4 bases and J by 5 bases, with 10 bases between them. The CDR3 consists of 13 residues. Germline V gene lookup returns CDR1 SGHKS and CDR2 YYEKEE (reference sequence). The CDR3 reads CASSPDGDQPQHF. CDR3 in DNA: TGTGCCAGCAGCCCCGACGGGGATCAGCCCCAGCATTTT.

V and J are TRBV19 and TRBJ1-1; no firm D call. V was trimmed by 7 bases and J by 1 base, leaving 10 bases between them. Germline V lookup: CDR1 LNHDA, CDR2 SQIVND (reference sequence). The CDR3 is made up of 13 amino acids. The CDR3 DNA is TGTGCCAGTATAAACGGCAGGAACACTGAAGCTTTCTTT. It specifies CASINGRNTEAFF.

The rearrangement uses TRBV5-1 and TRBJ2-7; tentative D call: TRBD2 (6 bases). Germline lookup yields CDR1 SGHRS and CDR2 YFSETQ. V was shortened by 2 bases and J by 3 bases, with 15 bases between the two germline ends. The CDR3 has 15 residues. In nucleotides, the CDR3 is TGCGCCAGCAGCTTCATTGGGCGGGGAAGCTACGAGCAGTACTTC. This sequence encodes CASSFIGRGSYEQYF.

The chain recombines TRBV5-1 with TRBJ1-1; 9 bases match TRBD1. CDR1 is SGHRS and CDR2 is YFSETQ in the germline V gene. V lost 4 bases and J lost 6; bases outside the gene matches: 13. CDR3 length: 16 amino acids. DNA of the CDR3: TGCGCCAGCAGCGCGGGACAGGGACTAAGGTGGGCTGAAGCTTTCTTT. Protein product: CASSAGQGLRWAEAFF.

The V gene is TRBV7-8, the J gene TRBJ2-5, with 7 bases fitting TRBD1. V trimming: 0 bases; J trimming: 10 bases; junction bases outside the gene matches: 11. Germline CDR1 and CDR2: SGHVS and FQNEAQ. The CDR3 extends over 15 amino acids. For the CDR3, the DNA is TGTGCCAGCAGCTTAGCGGAGACAGGGATCGTGGACCAGTACTTC. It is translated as CASSLAETGIVDQYF.

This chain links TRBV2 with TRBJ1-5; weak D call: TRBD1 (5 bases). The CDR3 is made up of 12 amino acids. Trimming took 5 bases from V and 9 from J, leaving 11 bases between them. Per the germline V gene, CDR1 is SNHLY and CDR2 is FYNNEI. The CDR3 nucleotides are TGTGCCAGCAGTTTCTCAGGGTGGCCCCAGCATTTT. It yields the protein CASSFSGWPQHF. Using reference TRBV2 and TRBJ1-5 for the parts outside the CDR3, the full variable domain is EPEVTQTPSHQVTQMGQEVILRCVPISNHLYFYWYRQILGQKVEFLVSFYNNEISEKSEIFDDQFSVERPDGSNFTLKIRSTKLEDSAMYFCASSFSGWPQHFGDGTRLSIL.

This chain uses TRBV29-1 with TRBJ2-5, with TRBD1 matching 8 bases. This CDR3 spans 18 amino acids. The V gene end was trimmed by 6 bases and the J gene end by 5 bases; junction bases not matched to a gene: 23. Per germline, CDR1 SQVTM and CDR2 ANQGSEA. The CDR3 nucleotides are TGCAGCGTCCCTATGGGGCAGGGGGCTAGCCGGGAATGGGAGACCCAGTACTTC. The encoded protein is CSVPMGQGASREWETQYF.

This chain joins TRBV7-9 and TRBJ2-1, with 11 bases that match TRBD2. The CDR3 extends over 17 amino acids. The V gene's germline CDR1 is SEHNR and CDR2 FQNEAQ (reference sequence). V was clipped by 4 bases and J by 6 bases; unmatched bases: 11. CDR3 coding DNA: TGTGCCAGCAGCTCGGGACTAGCGGTTGCGGGTCCCAATGAGCAGTTCTTC. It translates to CASSSGLAVAGPNEQFF.

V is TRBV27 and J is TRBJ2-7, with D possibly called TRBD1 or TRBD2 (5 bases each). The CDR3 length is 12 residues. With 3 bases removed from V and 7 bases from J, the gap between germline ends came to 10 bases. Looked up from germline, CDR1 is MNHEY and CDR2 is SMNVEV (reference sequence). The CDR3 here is CASSLKGTEQYF. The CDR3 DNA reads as TGTGCCAGCAGTTTGAAGGGGACGGAGCAGTACTTC.

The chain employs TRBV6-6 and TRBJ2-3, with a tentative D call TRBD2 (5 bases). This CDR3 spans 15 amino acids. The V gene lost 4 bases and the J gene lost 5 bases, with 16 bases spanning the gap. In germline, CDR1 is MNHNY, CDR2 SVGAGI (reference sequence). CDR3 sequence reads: CASSSLPSSGDTQYF. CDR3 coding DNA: TGTGCCAGCAGTTCCCTGCCTAGCTCTGGAGATACGCAGTATTTT.

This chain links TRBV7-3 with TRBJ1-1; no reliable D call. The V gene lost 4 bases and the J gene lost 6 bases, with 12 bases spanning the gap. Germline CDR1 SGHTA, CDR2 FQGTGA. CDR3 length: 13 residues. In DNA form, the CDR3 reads TGTGCCAGCAGCTCACGAACGGACGCTGAAGCTTTCTTT. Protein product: CASSSRTDAEAFF. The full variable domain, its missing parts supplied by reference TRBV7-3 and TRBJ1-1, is GAGVSQTPSNKVTEKGKYVELRCDPISGHTALYWYRQSLGQGPEFLIYFQGTGAADDSGLPNDRFFAVRPEGSVSTLKIQRTERGDSAVYLCASSSRTDAEAFFGQGTRLTVV.

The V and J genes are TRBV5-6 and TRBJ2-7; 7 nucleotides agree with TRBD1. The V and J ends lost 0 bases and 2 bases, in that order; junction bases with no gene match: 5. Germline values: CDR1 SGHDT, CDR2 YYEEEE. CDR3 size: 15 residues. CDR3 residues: CASSLGTGQPYEQYF. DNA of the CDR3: TGTGCCAGCAGCTTGGGGACAGGCCAGCCCTACGAGCAGTACTTC.

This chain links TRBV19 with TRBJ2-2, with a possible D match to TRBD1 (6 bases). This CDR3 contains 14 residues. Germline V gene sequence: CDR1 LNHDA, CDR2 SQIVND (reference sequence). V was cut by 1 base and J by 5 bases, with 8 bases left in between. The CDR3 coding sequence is TGTGCCAGTAGTATAGTAACAGGGACCGGGGAGCTGTTTTTT. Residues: CASSIVTGTGELFF.

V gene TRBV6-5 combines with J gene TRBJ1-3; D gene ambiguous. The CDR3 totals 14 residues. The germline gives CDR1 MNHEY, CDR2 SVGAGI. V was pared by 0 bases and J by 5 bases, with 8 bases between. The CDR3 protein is CASSYSGRRNTIYF. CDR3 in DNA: TGTGCCAGCAGTTACTCGGGCCGTAGAAACACCATATATTTT.

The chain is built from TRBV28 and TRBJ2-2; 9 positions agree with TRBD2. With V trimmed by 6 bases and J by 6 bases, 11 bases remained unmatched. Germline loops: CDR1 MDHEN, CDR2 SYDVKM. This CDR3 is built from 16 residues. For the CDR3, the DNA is TGTGCCAGCAGGAATAGCGGGAGCCGGTCACCCGGGGAGCTGTTTTTT. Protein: CASRNSGSRSPGELFF.

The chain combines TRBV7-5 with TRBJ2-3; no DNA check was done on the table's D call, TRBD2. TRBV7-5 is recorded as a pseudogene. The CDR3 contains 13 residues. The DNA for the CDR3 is TGTGTCAGAAGCTCCGGGTCCACAGATACGCAGTATTTT. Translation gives CVRSSGSTDTQYF.

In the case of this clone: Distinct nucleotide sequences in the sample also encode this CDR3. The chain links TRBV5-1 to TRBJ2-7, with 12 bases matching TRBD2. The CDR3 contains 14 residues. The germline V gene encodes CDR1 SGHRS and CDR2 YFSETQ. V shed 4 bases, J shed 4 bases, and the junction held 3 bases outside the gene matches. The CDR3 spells CASSRLAGAYEQYF. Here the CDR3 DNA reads TGCGCCAGCAGCAGACTAGCGGGAGCTTACGAGCAGTACTTC.

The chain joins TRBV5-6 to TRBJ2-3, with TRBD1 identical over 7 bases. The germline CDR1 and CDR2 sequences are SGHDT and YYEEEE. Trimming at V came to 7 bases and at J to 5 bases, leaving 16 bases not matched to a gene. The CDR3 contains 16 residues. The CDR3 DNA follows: TGTGCCAGCCTAGTACAGGGGCCGGCGGTTGGAGATACGCAGTATTTT. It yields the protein CASLVQGPAVGDTQYF.

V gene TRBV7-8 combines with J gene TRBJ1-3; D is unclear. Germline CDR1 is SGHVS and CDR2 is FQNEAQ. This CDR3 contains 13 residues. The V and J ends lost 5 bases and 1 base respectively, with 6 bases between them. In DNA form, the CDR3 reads TGTGCCAGCAGCCCTAATTCTGGAAACACCATATATTTT. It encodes CASSPNSGNTIYF.

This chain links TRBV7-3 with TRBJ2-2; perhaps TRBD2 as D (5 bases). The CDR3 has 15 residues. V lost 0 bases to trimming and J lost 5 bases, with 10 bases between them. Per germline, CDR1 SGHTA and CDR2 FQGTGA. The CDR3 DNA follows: TGTGCCAGCAGCTTAACTAGCGAGAGTACCGGGGAGCTGTTTTTT. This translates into CASSLTSESTGELFF. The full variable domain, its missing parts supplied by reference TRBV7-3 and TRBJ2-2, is GAGVSQTPSNKVTEKGKYVELRCDPISGHTALYWYRQSLGQGPEFLIYFQGTGAADDSGLPNDRFFAVRPEGSVSTLKIQRTERGDSAVYLCASSLTSESTGELFFGEGSRLTVL.

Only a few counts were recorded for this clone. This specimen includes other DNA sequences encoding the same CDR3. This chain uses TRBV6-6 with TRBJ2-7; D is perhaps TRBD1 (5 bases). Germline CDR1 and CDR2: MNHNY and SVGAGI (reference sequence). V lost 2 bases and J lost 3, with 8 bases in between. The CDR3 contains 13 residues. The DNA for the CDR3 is TGTGCCAGCAGTTACGGCAGGGTCTACGAGCAGTACTTC. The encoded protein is CASSYGRVYEQYF.

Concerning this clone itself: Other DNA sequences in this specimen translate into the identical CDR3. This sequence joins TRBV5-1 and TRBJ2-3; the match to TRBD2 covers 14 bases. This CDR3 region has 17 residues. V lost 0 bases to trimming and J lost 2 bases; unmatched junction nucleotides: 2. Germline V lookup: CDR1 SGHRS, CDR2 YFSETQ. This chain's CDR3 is CASSLGLAGGYTDTQYF. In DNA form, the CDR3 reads TGCGCCAGCAGCTTGGGACTAGCGGGAGGGTACACAGATACGCAGTATTTT. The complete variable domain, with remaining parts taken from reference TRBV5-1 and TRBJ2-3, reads KAGVTQTPRYLIKTRGQQVTLSCSPISGHRSVSWYQQTPGQGLQFLFEYFSETQRNKGNFPGRFSGRQFSNSRSEMNVSTLELGDSALYLCASSLGLAGGYTDTQYFGPGTRLTVL.

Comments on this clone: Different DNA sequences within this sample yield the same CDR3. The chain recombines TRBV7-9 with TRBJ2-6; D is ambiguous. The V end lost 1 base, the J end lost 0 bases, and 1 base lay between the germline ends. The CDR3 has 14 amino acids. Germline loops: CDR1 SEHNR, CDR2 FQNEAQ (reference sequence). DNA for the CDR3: TGTGCCAGCAGCTTAGGCTCTGGGGCCAACGTCCTGACTTTC. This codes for CASSLGSGANVLTF.

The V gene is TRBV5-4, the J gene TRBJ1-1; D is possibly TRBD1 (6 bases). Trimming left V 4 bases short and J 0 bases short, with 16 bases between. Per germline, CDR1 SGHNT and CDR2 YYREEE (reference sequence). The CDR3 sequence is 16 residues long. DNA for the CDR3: TGTGCCAGCAGCCTCAAGGGGGGGTCCATGAACACTGAAGCTTTCTTT. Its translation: CASSLKGGSMNTEAFF.

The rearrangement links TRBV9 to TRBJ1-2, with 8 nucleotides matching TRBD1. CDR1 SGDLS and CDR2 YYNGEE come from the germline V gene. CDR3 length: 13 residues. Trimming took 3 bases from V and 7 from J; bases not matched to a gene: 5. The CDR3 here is CASSATGGSGYTF. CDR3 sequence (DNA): TGTGCCAGCAGCGCAACAGGGGGTTCTGGCTACACCTTC.

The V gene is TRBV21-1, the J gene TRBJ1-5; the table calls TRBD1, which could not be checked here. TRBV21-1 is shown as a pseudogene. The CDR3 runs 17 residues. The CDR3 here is CASSKGQGGGGNQPQHF. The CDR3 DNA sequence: TGTGCCAGCAGCAAAGGACAGGGGGGAGGAGGCAATCAGCCCCAGCATTTT.

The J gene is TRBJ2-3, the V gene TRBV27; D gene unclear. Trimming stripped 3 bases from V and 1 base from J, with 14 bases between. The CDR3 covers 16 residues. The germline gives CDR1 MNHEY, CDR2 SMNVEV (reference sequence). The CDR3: CASSLGLHLGTDTQYF. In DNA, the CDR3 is TGTGCCAGCAGTTTGGGTCTCCACCTGGGCACAGATACGCAGTATTTT.

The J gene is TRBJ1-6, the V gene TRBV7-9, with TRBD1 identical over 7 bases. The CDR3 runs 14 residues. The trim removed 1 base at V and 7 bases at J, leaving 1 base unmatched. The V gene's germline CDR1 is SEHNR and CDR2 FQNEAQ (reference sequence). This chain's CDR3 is CASSLGRGNSPLHF. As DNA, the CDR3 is TGTGCCAGCAGCTTAGGCAGGGGGAATTCACCCCTCCACTTT.